Listed below are T cell receptor beta chains from one sample, sequenced in a study of OX40 agonist ivuxolimab in advanced cancers. Sequencing was performed with immunoSEQ multiplex PCR; in TCRdb, only in-frame clones are kept and a portion is missing. The sample records 65,000 to 95,000 clones, over 70% being singletons. This specimen was CD4+ or CD8+ T cells sorted from blood, taken in a trial of the OX40 agonist ivuxolimab. The receptors were gathered from an adult with an advanced solid tumor such as melanoma, head and neck, liver or kidney cancer. CDR3s include the opening cysteine and the closing phenylalanine or tryptophan. A D gene is named only where the DNA matches it firmly. The size entry is marked missing in some rows and otherwise reads once, few, many or a size class.

v_gene,d_gene,j_gene,abundance,CDR3aa,CDR3nt
TRBV30,.,TRBJ2-2,.,CAWRIPRTANTGELFF,TGTGCCTGGAGGATCCCCAGGACAGCGAACACCGGGGAGCTGTTTTTT
TRBV5-1,.,TRBJ2-7,.,CASSLGGLGNEQYF,TGCGCCAGCAGCTTGGGGGGACTGGGTAACGAGCAGTACTTC
TRBV19,.,TRBJ2-2,.,CASSEQRDTGELFF,TGTGCCAGTAGTGAGCAACGGGACACCGGGGAGCTGTTTTTT
TRBV7-2,.,TRBJ2-5,once,CASSFATTETQYF,TGTGCCAGCAGCTTTGCCACCACGGAGACCCAGTACTTC
TRBV6-5,TRBD1,TRBJ2-7,.,CASHTGAAYEQYF,TGTGCCAGCCATACAGGGGCAGCATACGAGCAGTACTTC
TRBV7-8,.,TRBJ2-7,.,CASSGAPWDEQYF,TGTGCCAGCAGCGGGGCCCCCTGGGACGAGCAGTACTTC
TRBV5-1,.,TRBJ2-3,.,CASSRGQRGSTDTQYF,TGCGCCAGCAGCCGTGGACAGCGCGGGAGCACAGATACGCAGTATTTT
TRBV18,.,TRBJ1-1,.,CASSIQGGRNTEAFF,TGTGCCAGCTCCATACAGGGAGGAAGGAACACTGAAGCTTTCTTT
TRBV5-1,TRBD1,TRBJ2-1,few,CASSLDRGQEQFF,TGCGCCAGCAGCCTAGACAGGGGGCAAGAGCAGTTCTTC
TRBV19,.,TRBJ2-3,.,CASSSFRGTDTQYF,TGTGCCAGTAGTAGCTTCCGAGGCACAGATACGCAGTATTTT
TRBV4-2,TRBD1,TRBJ2-7,.,CASSQQAQGASYEQYF,TGTGCCAGCAGCCAACAGGCACAGGGGGCCTCCTACGAGCAGTACTTC
TRBV7-2,.,TRBJ2-1,.,CASSLALGDEQFF,TGTGCCAGCAGCTTGGCGTTGGGGGATGAGCAGTTCTTC
TRBV7-2,.,TRBJ1-1,.,CASSPLGVGNTEAFF,TGTGCCAGCAGCCCTTTGGGGGTAGGGAACACTGAAGCTTTCTTT
TRBV30,TRBD1,TRBJ1-4,.,CAWSVKGAYEKLFF,TGTGCCTGGAGTGTCAAGGGGGCTTACGAAAAACTGTTTTTT
TRBV30,TRBD2,TRBJ2-5,.,CAWASPSGRIETQYF,TGTGCCTGGGCCTCACCTAGCGGGAGGATTGAGACCCAGTACTTC
TRBV6-5,.,TRBJ1-4,.,CASRDTGTLSGRLFF,TGTGCCAGCAGGGATACCGGGACACTCTCTGGTAGACTGTTTTTT
TRBV5-1,.,TRBJ2-7,.,CASSYNSYEQYF,TGCGCCAGCAGCTACAACAGCTACGAGCAGTACTTC
TRBV19,.,TRBJ2-1,.,CASSIQTNEQFF,TGTGCCAGTAGTATCCAAACTAATGAGCAGTTCTTC
TRBV30,.,TRBJ1-6,.,CAWSLPGGPDNSPLHF,TGTGCCTGGAGTCTCCCAGGTGGGCCCGATAATTCACCCCTCCACTTT
TRBV7-9,TRBD2,TRBJ2-1,.,CASSPSGGEQFF,TGTGCCAGCAGCCCGAGCGGGGGCGAGCAGTTCTTC
TRBV28,.,TRBJ1-4,once,CASSPAGAATNEKLFF,TGTGCCAGCAGCCCCGCGGGGGCCGCAACTAATGAAAAACTGTTTTTT
TRBV11-2,TRBD2,TRBJ2-2,.,CASSLSGGSTGELFF,TGTGCCAGCAGCTTAAGCGGGGGCTCCACCGGGGAGCTGTTTTTT
TRBV14,TRBD1,TRBJ2-3,.,CASSPPGGYRLYF,TGTGCCAGCAGCCCTCCAGGGGGCTATCGATTGTATTTT